What follows are 13 T cell receptor beta chains derived from one specimen sequenced in a study of blood T cells in healthy people across ages. Then a second PCR, running about 6 to 12 cycles, was carried out with a sample-barcoded 5' primer and a J-beta primer mix. TCRdb passed the 5' RACE reads through MiXCR, listing each CDR3 protein once. The sample lists some 1.8 million distinct CDR3 sequences; 35% to 50% were seen once. The specimen was blood. The receptors were sampled from a human donor in good health.

A few counts support this clonotype. This rearrangement joins TRBV27 to TRBJ2-6; D perhaps matches TRBD2 (6 bases). CDR3 length equals 19 residues. Trimming pared 5 bases from V and 2 bases from J, leaving 22 bases between. In germline, CDR1 is MNHEY, CDR2 SMNVEV (reference sequence). This CDR3 reads CASSPFLAGRMAGANVLTF. The CDR3, as DNA: TGTGCCAGCAGTCCGTTTTTGGCGGGGAGAATGGCTGGGGCCAACGTCCTGACTTTC.

The sample holds a few counts of this clonotype. The genes are TRBV6-5 and TRBJ2-7; 8 nucleotides line up with TRBD1. In germline, CDR1 is MNHEY, CDR2 SVGAGI. The CDR3 loop spans 16 amino acids. Trimming took 4 bases from V and 2 from J; bases not matched to a gene: 10. The CDR3 nucleotides read TGTGCCAGCAGTTCCCCACGGACAGGGTTGACCTACGAGCAGTACTTC. This sequence encodes CASSSPRTGLTYEQYF.

The rearrangement links TRBV7-2 to TRBJ1-5; 10 bases fit TRBD1. Trimming cost V 1 base and J 5 bases; bases outside gene matches: 8. The length of the CDR3 is 17 residues. Germline V CDR1 and CDR2: SGHTA, FQGNSA. The CDR3 DNA sequence: TGTGCCAGCAGCTTAGGGCAAAGGGGACAGGGGTATCAGCCCCAGCATTTT. Translated: CASSLGQRGQGYQPQHF.

On this clonotype itself: One base away lies a much larger clone, so this may be a sequencing read error. The rearrangement uses TRBV6-1 and TRBJ2-4; perhaps TRBD2 as D (7 bases). Trimming removed 2 bases at V and 13 bases at J, with 21 bases between. Germline loops: CDR1 MNHNS, CDR2 SASEGT. CDR3 length: 15 residues. CDR3 sequence: CASSETGGQNNEQYF. DNA of the CDR3: TGTGCCAGCAGTGAAACGGGGGGCCAAAACAATGAGCAGTACTTC.

V gene TRBV4-3 combines with J gene TRBJ2-1, with 10 bases identical to TRBD1. CDR3 length: 18 residues. After removal of 0 bases from V and 6 bases from J, the junction contained 11 bases not matched to a gene. CDR1 and CDR2 from the germline V gene are LGHNA and YSLEER. The CDR3 DNA follows: TGCGCCAGCAGCCAAGATCCCCTAATCCGGGACAGGGGCAATGAGCAGTTCTTC. Its translation: CASSQDPLIRDRGNEQFF.

Only a few counts were recorded for this clonotype. This chain connects TRBV7-2 to TRBJ2-7; 7 positions agree with TRBD2. V dropped 5 bases and J dropped 6; count of bases not matched to a gene: 10. This CDR3 contains 14 residues. Germline CDR1 SGHTA, CDR2 FQGNSA. CDR3: CASSLGLDPSEQYF. In DNA, the CDR3 is TGTGCCAGCAGCCTTGGACTAGACCCCTCCGAGCAGTACTTC.

This clonotype was recorded a few times. The chain links TRBV29-1 to TRBJ1-4; D unresolved. Trimming pared 4 bases from V and 4 bases from J, leaving 10 bases between. The CDR3 runs to 13 residues. Germline V lookup: CDR1 SQVTM, CDR2 ANQGSEA. The CDR3 region has the DNA TGCAGCGTTGGGTTGCTTAGTAATGAAAAACTGTTTTTT. The encoded protein is CSVGLLSNEKLFF.

The chain uses TRBV29-1 and TRBJ2-3, with 14 bases matching TRBD2. V trimming: 4 bases; J trimming: 5 bases; junction bases outside the gene matches: 5. Germline V CDR1 and CDR2: SQVTM, ANQGSEA. CDR3 length: 15 amino acids. CDR3 in DNA: TGCAGCGTTGTCCGGACTAGCGGGGGGCAAGATACGCAGTATTTT. It translates to CSVVRTSGGQDTQYF.

Concerning this clonotype itself: The junction differs from germline at one of its ends, possibly a read error. CDR3 in DNA: TGTGCCAGCAGTTTGGGGACGCCGGAGCTTCACTACGGGCAGTACTTC. Amino acid sequence: CASSLGTPELHYGQYF. V and J are TRBV27 and TRBJ2-7; TRBD1 or TRBD2 may be the D gene (5 bases each). This CDR3 has 16 amino acids. Germline CDR1 MNHEY, CDR2 SMNVEV (reference sequence).

The rearrangement joins TRBV7-2 to TRBJ1-1; D remains ambiguous. Germline V gene data show CDR1 as SGHTA and CDR2 as FQGNSA. The CDR3 totals 13 residues. V was pared by 5 bases and J by 10 bases, with 17 bases between. The CDR3 here is CASSPRGKAGAFF. CDR3 nucleotides: TGTGCCAGCAGCCCCCGGGGAAAGGCAGGAGCTTTCTTT.

V gene TRBV4-3 combines with J gene TRBJ1-4; TRBD1 matches at 11 bases. J was trimmed by 11 bases and V by 1 base; bases with no gene match: 9. The CDR3 totals 16 residues. Germline CDR1 and CDR2: LGHNA and YSLEER. The CDR3 spells CASSQGGAGDRGKLFF. CDR3 bases: TGCGCCAGCAGCCAAGGAGGAGCAGGGGACAGGGGGAAACTGTTTTTT.

The V call is TRBV4-3, the J call TRBJ1-6; the match to TRBD1 covers 7 bases. Germline lookup yields CDR1 LGHNA and CDR2 YSLEER. V shed 2 bases and J 7 bases; nucleotides not matched to a gene: 8. The CDR3 is made up of 16 amino acids. The CDR3 loop is CASSQSPQGRNSPLHF. The CDR3 DNA reads TGCGCCAGCAGCCAATCCCCACAGGGGCGGAATTCACCCCTCCACTTT.

This clonotype was picked up a small number of times. This chain joins TRBV11-2 and TRBJ1-1; 8 bases map to TRBD1. The ends lost 5 bases at V and 4 bases at J; junction bases unmatched: 9. Germline CDR1 reads SGHAT; CDR2 reads FQNNGV. The CDR3 spans 15 residues. The CDR3 nucleotides read TGTGCCAGCAGCGCCTTACAGGGGGAGGTCACTGAAGCTTTCTTT. Translated, it gives CASSALQGEVTEAFF.